Following are 6 T cell receptor beta chains from one sample sequenced in a study of neoadjuvant anti-PD-1 for oral cavity cancer. Repertoires were generated with immunoSEQ multiplex PCR, while TCRdb's copy carries only in-frame clones and drops some. This sample carries 12,000 to 15,000 clones, roughly 67% of them seen once, and the ten largest clones take approximately 2%. The sequencing used PBMCs, collected before nivolumab (anti-PD-1) treatment. These receptors were taken from a person aged 40 to 85 with oral cavity squamous cell carcinoma.

The chain couples TRBV5-4 to TRBJ1-6; 9 nucleotides agree with TRBD1. This CDR3 region has 14 residues. Germline-derived CDR1 and CDR2 are SGHNT and YYREEE (reference sequence). V was pared by 4 bases and J by 12 bases, with 8 bases of the junction left unmatched. CDR3 sequence reads: CASSTRDRVIPLHF. Written as DNA, the CDR3 is TGTGCCAGCAGCACCCGGGACAGGGTTATACCCCTCCACTTT.

This chain links TRBV9 with TRBJ1-2; D is ambiguous. Germline CDR1 is SGDLS and CDR2 is YYNGEE. This CDR3 is built from 16 residues. Trimming cost V 1 base and J 0 bases, with 13 bases left between them. CDR3 bases: TGTGCCAGCAGCGTAATCTCCACCCCGTCTAACTATGGCTACACCTTC. Translating it yields CASSVISTPSNYGYTF.

This clone was seen just once. The CDR3 nucleotides read TGCGCCAGCAGCGCGGACAGTTCGGCGGGAGATACGCAGTATTTT. It is translated as CASSADSSAGDTQYF. The chain carries TRBV5-1 and TRBJ2-3; maybe TRBD1 (6 bases). V lost 4 bases to trimming and J lost 5 bases, with 17 bases between them. This CDR3 is 15 amino acids long. The germline V gene encodes CDR1 SGHRS and CDR2 YFSETQ.

This chain uses TRBV6-6 with TRBJ1-1, with D unclear. The V end lost 4 bases, the J end lost 0 bases, and 6 bases lay between the germline ends. Germline CDR1 and CDR2: MNHNY and SVGAGI (reference sequence). CDR3 size: 13 residues. CDR3 sequence: CASSFVMNTEAFF. In nucleotides, the CDR3 is TGTGCCAGCAGTTTTGTCATGAACACTGAAGCTTTCTTT.

The rearrangement links TRBV4-1 to TRBJ2-5; no firm D call. The CDR3 length is 14 residues. Germline V gene data show CDR1 as MGHRA and CDR2 as YSYEKL. Trimming took off 0 bases at V and 5 bases at J, with 10 bases between the two ends. CDR3 amino acids: CASSQDNYRETQYF. The CDR3, as DNA: TGCGCCAGCAGCCAAGATAACTATAGGGAGACCCAGTACTTC.

Comments on this clone: Germline and junction disagree at one end, which may indicate a read error. V and J are TRBV7-2 and TRBJ2-3; a possible D gene is TRBD2 (6 bases). CDR3 length: 11 amino acids. Per the germline V gene, CDR1 is SGHTA and CDR2 is FQGNSA. The CDR3 DNA is TGTGCCAGCAGCTTAGCGCCGGGACTCTCTTTT. It is translated as CASSLAPGLSF.